This TCR beta chain was recorded in a study of cytomegalovirus exposure and HLA in healthy donors (dated by TCRdb to the late 2010s). With regard to the full study: According to an earlier analysis of 550 to 750 of the donors, about 179 million T cells yielded some 110 million unique TCR beta sequences and 276 Gb of sequence data. Roughly 300 gigabases of sequencing data and roughly 80 million unique TCR sequences made up an early release that covered some 640 HLA-typed donors. The genetic ancestry cluster associated with self-reported Caucasian donors included roughly four fifths of the roughly 400 genotyped donors. The study was designed to test whether signatures of past pathogen exposure could be identified by cataloging public T cell receptors. The study profiled the T cell repertoires of more than 500 subjects by immunosequencing and related them to cytomegalovirus serostatus. A separate validation cohort of more than 100 different subjects was used in addition to the 666-subject first cohort. High-throughput TCR immunosequencing, statistical association of individual TCRs with disease status, and machine learning were combined to predict cytomegalovirus infection status. In a later analysis, previously published TCR beta repertoires from 666 donors were re-analyzed and high-resolution HLA genotyping was added so that TCR occurrence patterns could be studied. Rather than drawing on any new phenotypic data, the later analysis identified candidate immune exposures from TCR beta sequences and the way those sequences occurred across donors. An earlier analysis of approximately 630 of the donors applied high-throughput TCR beta sequencing to assess whether each TCR beta V gene segment acted as functional or pseudogenic. Donor age, sex, ethnicity and CMV serostatus were collected together with the repertoire data. A later genetic analysis took genome-wide SNP genotypes for about 55% of the roughly 670 donors and used that subset as a discovery cohort. All discovery cohort repertoires had been generated using a single sequencing platform. HLA typing included class I and class II loci at four-digit resolution. Typing coverage varied by locus: roughly 629-630 donors for A, B, C, DRB1 and DQB1; roughly 560 for DQA1; approximately 610 for DPA1; roughly 450 for DPB1. About five DR-DQ haplotypes were treated as single units for association and clustering because of strong linkage in the cohort. On average, around 200,000 unique TCR beta nucleotide sequences were sequenced per donor among several hundred genotyped donors of the cohort, with around 19% of those sequences being non-productive. What the research found in general, with its limitations: In a later genetic analysis, a missense DCLRE1C variant was associated with V-gene and J-gene trimming of TCR beta chains, and the association was replicated in an independent cohort. Some IMGT-functional V segments, including TRBV6-2 and TRBV6-3, could not be distinguished by the 87-base-pair reads and were therefore excluded. Immune exposure information for the cohort was limited to CMV serostatus. The study gave a list of over 150 TCR beta chains associated with cytomegalovirus. The earlier analysis of approximately 590 of the donors excluded some 15 rarely observed V segments, including chromosome 9 orphons, because counts were too low. The authors suggested that the approach could potentially be extended to other disease states and immunological phenotypes. Strong co-occurrence of HLA alleles, especially DR and DQ, made assigning TCR associations to individual alleles difficult. The classifier was reported to diagnose cytomegalovirus status with high specificity and sensitivity in both the original cohort and the validation cohort. In a later analysis, TCR association rates were found to vary across HLA loci, with the most associated TCRs seen for DRB1 alleles and the fewest for HLA-C alleles. In this cohort, only TCR beta chains were sequenced, and detectable features were limited by the absence of alpha or paired-chain data. A further reported finding was that TCR beta sequences accurately predicted the HLA-A and HLA-B alleles for most subjects in the first cohort. While some public TCRs were present in many individuals, most TCR sequences turned up only very rarely across donors. Because HLA typing was missing for some donors at each locus, association tests included only the typed subset. Several of the top co-occurrence clusters appeared to be linked to parvovirus B19, influenza, CMV and Epstein-Barr virus, according to a later analysis. Three of the identified cytomegalovirus-associated TCR beta chains were confirmed in vitro to be specific for cytomegalovirus antigens. An earlier analysis of roughly 570 of the donors showed that most TCR beta V segments appeared in productive rearrangements either about 87% or about 30% of the time, which broadly matched IMGT annotations. Specific HLA alleles were associated with 18,000 or so TCR beta sequences at a false discovery rate of 0.05 in a later analysis. Compared with the approximately 670-donor mean, donors in an Asian-associated ancestry cluster had fewer N-insertions in productive TCRs, according to a later genetic analysis. In a later analysis, HLA-associated TCR beta chains were found to be more clonally expanded and to have lower generation probabilities than equally common non-associated chains. Roughly uniform sequencing depth across donors was assumed in presence/absence analyses, although this assumption may not hold. According to a later analysis, most CMV-associated TCR beta chains appeared to be HLA-restricted, and the HLA associations seemed to be driven largely by CMV exposure. A cluster of highly shared sequence variants was judged likely to represent a technical artifact of the sequencing pipeline. Linkage disequilibrium might explain the correlated functional status among segregating V segments, but an unknown experimental factor could not be ruled out.

A word on this clone: Its binding antigen is unknown. No qualities accompany the bases; no much larger clone lies one base away.

From the germline V gene, CDR1 is ENHRY and CDR2 is SYGVKD. The cysteine opens and the phenylalanine closes a CDR3 of 15 amino acids. The entry retains the CDR3 DNA only, 45 bases that are in frame from base 1. Ends trimmed: V by 3 bases, J by 7 bases; bases unmatched to a gene: 11. The library was obtained by the immunoSEQ multiplex PCR assay. For the multiplex PCR, a mixture combining 60 forward primers for TCR Vbeta segments and 13 reverse primers for TCR Jbeta segments was used. The CDR3 region of rearranged TCR beta genes was amplified from genomic DNA with a multiplex PCR assay. The amplified TCR beta libraries were sequenced on the Illumina HiSeq System as 87-base-pair reads. On the authors' methods: In a later analysis, some 80 million unique TCR beta chains were counted across the 666 repertoires, and roughly 11 million of these chains were shared by at least two donors. Raw reads were error-corrected and collapsed into unique sequences with a nearest-neighbor algorithm that merged closely related sequences to remove PCR and sequencing errors. Alignment of CDR3 sequences to IMGT reference sequences was used to assign V, D and J gene segments. For a sequence to be retained, a match of at least six nucleotides was required to both a V gene segment and a J gene segment. A rearrangement was called productive if the CDR3 had no stop codons and remained in frame with V and J, and every other rearrangement was called non-productive. CDR3 was defined according to IMGT convention as the region running from the second conserved V-encoded cysteine to the conserved J-encoded phenylalanine. In an earlier analysis of approximately 590 of the donors, sequences lacking an unambiguous match to a single V gene segment were excluded. In an earlier analysis of approximately 550 of the donors, V segments were called functional above 56.7% productive rearrangements and were called segregating when the between-donor standard deviation exceeded 5%. A statistical classification framework was built to diagnose cytomegalovirus status from the catalog of TCR beta chain sequences. In a later analysis, V and J genes were assigned by comparing TCR nucleotide sequences against IMGT/GENE-DB human TR gene sequences. The TCRdist pipeline was used in a later analysis to assign CDR3 sequences and most-parsimonious VDJ recombination scenarios. A later analysis defined each TCR beta chain by its CDR3 amino acid sequence plus V-gene family, and excluded reads lacking a unique V-gene family. As a way to deal with suspected cross-contamination and a sequencing artifact, a later analysis dropped 640 or so nucleotide sequences that were highly shared and had low generation probability. A later analysis calculated a clonal expansion index for each public chain from normalized within-repertoire ranks of inferred template counts. In a later analysis, generation probabilities were computed using a VDJ recombination model fitted to out-of-frame rearrangements, and the results were checked against IGoR. Hypergeometric tests were used in a later analysis to score TCR-TCR, TCR-HLA and TCR-CMV co-occurrence, with a repertoire-size bias correction applied to the TCR pairs. False discovery rates were estimated in a later analysis by permuting HLA or CMV assignments 20 times. A later analysis grouped co-occurring TCRs with DBSCAN, adding TCRdist sequence similarity when clustering within HLA-allele-positive subsets. Repertoires with fewer than 30,000 or more than 120,000 public chains were left out of co-occurrence clustering, as were five repertoires with anomalous nucleotide sharing. TCRdb obtained this table from immuneACCESS and retained in-frame rearrangements with V and J assigned. These tables miss some clones; where compared with another copy, unresolved V genes account for less than half of the shortfall, and the remainder is unexplained. V, J and clone size are those of that table, while D and trimming were read from the DNA. The sample has some 150,000 clones on record, roughly 76% of them singletons. The leading ten clones occupy 1.5% to 2% of the sample.

The cohort comprised fewer than 750 healthy bone marrow donors. Cohort members were all nominally healthy when sampled, although unrecorded immune exposures were likely present. The donor tested CMV seronegative and was one of the 352 seronegative cohort members. A peripheral blood sample was collected from each donor, and TCR beta sequencing was performed on peripheral blood mononuclear cells. The Qiagen DNeasy Blood Extraction Kit was used to extract genomic DNA from the blood cell samples. The clonotype was recovered from a female donor in good health and CMV-seronegative. The sequenced sample consisted of PBMCs. The chain uses TRBV10-3 and TRBJ2-7, with 8 central nucleotides matching TRBD2. The DNA sequence follows: TGTGCCATCAGTGACGGGACTAGGGAAGTGGGGGAGCAGTACTTC. This sequence encodes CAISDGTREVGEQYF.